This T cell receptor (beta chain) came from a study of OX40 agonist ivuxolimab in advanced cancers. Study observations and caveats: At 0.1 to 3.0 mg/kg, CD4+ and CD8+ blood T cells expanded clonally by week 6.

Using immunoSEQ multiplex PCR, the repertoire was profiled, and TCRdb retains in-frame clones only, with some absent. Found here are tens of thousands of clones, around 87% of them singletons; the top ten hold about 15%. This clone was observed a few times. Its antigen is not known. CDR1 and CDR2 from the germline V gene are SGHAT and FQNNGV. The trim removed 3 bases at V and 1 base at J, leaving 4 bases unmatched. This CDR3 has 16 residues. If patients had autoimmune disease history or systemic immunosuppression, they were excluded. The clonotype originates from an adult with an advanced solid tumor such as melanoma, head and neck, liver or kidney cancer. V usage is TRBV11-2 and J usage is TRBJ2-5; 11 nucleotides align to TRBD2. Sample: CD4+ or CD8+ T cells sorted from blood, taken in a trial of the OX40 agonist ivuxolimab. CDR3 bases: TGTGCCAGCAGCTTTCTAGCGGGGGGACTCCAAGAGACCCAGTACTTC. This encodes CASSFLAGGLQETQYF.